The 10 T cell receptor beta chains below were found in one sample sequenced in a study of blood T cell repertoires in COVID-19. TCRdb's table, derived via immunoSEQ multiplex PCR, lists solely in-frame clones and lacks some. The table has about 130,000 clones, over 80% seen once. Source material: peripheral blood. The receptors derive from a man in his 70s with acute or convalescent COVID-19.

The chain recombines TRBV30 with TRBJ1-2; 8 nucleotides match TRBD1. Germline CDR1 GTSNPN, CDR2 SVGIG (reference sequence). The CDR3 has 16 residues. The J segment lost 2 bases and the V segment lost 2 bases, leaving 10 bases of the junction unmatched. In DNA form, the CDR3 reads TGTGCCTGGAGTACAACAAACCGGGACAGGAACTATGGCTACACCTTC. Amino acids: CAWSTTNRDRNYGYTF. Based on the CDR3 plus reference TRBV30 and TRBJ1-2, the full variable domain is SQTIHQWPATLVQPVGSPLSLECTVEGTSNPNLYWYRQAAGRGLQLLFYSVGIGQISSEVPQNLSASRPQDRQFILSSKKLLLSDSGFYLCAWSTTNRDRNYGYTFGSGTRLTVV.

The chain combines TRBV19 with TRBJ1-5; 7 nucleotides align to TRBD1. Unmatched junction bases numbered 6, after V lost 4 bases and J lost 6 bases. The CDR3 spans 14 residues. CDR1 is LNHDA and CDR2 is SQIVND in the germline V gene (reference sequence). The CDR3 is CASSTRQGSQPQHF. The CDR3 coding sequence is TGTGCCAGTAGTACAAGACAGGGTAGTCAGCCCCAGCATTTT.

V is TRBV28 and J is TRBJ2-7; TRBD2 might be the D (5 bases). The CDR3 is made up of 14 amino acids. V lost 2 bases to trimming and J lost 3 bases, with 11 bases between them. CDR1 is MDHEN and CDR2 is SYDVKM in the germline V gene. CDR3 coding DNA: TGTGCCAGCAGTTTAGGAGGCAGGTACTACGAGCAGTACTTC. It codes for CASSLGGRYYEQYF.

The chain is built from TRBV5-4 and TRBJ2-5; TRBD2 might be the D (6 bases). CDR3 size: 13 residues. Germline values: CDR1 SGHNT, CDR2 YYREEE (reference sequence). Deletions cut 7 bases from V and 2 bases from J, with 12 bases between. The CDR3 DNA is TGTGCCAGCGGAACTAGCCGGCAAGAGACCCAGTACTTC. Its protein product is CASGTSRQETQYF.

For the CDR3, the DNA is TGTGCCAGCAGCCAAACTAGCGGGCGGCAAGAGACCCAGTACTTC. This encodes CASSQTSGRQETQYF. The rearrangement uses TRBV7-2 and TRBJ2-5, with 9 positions matching TRBD2. Unmatched junction bases numbered 6, after V lost 5 bases and J lost 2 bases. This CDR3 comprises 15 residues. The germline V gene encodes CDR1 SGHTA and CDR2 FQGNSA.

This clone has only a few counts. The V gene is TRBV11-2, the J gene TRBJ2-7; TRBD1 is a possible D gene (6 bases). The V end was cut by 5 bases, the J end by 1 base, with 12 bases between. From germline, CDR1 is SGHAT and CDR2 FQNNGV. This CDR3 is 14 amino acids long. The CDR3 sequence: CASSPGQLSYEQYF. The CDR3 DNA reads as TGTGCCAGCAGCCCCGGACAGCTATCCTACGAGCAGTACTTC.

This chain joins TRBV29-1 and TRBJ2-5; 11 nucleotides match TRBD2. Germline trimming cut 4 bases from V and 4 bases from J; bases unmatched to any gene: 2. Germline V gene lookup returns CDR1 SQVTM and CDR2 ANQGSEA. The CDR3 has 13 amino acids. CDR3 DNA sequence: TGCAGCGTTGGTCTAGCGGGGGGAGAGACCCAGTACTTC. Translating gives CSVGLAGGETQYF. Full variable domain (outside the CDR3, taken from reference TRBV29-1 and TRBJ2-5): SAVISQKPSRDICQRGTSLTIQCQVDSQVTMMFWYRQQPGQSLTLIATANQGSEATYESGFVIDKFPISRPNLTFSTLTVSNMSPEDSSIYLCSVGLAGGETQYFGPGTRLLVL.

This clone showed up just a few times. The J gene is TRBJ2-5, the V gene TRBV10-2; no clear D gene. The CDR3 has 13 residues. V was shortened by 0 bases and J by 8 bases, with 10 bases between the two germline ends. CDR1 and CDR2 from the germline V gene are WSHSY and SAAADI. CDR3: CASSESIVGTQYF. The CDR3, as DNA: TGCGCCAGCAGTGAGTCGATAGTCGGTACCCAGTACTTC.

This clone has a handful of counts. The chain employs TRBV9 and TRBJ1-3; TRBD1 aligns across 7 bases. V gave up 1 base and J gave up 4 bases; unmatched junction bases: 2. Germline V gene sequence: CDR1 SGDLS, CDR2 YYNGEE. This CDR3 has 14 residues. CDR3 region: CASSVRQGGNTIYF. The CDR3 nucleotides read TGTGCCAGCAGCGTACGACAGGGAGGAAACACCATATATTTT.

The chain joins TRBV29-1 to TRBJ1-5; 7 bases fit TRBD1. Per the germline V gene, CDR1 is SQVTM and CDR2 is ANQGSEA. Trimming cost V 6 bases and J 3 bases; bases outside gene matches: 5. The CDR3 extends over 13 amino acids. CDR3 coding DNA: TGCAGCGTCCGGACAGGATTCAATCAGCCCCAGCATTTT. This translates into CSVRTGFNQPQHF. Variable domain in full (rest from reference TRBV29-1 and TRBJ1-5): SAVISQKPSRDICQRGTSLTIQCQVDSQVTMMFWYRQQPGQSLTLIATANQGSEATYESGFVIDKFPISRPNLTFSTLTVSNMSPEDSSIYLCSVRTGFNQPQHFGDGTRLSIL.